A selection of T cell receptor beta chains follows, all from one sample in a study of T cells after yellow fever vaccination. Using its own MiXCR run on the 5' RACE reads, TCRdb lists one record per CDR3 protein. The sample records tens of thousands of distinct CDR3 sequences, around 6.5% being singletons. Sequencing used CD8+ T cells sorted from PBMCs, obtained about 5 days after the first yellow fever vaccination. The receptors stem from a man aged 18 to 29 who received the YFV17D yellow fever vaccine. The CDR3 runs from the conserved cysteine through the conserved F or W. A D gene is named only where the DNA matches it firmly. Clone size is shown for a subset of rows, as once, few, many or a class of expanded clone.

TRBV29-1,TRBD1,TRBJ1-2,-,TGCAGCGTGACAGGGGCGGTTGGCTACACCTTC,CSVTGAVGYTF
TRBV7-2,-,TRBJ1-4,many,TGTGCCAGCAGCTTAGCTAATGAAAAACTGTTTTTT,CASSLANEKLFF
TRBV6-5,-,TRBJ2-3,many,TGTGCCAGCGCCGCGTTGACGGGTACGCAGTATTTT,CASAALTGTQYF
TRBV7-8,-,TRBJ2-7,many,TGTGCCAGCAGCTTAATTTTCATCTCCCCGGTTGGGGCGGAGCAGTACTTC,CASSLIFISPVGAEQYF
TRBV27,-,TRBJ2-2,many,TGTGCCAGCAATACAGGGTTGGACGGGGAGCTGTTTTTT,CASNTGLDGELFF
TRBV4-1,-,TRBJ1-6,few,TGCGCCAGCAGCCAAGTTGTGGTTAATAATTCACCCCTCCACTTT,CASSQVVVNNSPLHF
TRBV7-2,-,TRBJ1-5,few,TGTGCCAGCAGCTTAGAGGGGAGATATAGCAATCAGCCCCAGCATTTT,CASSLEGRYSNQPQHF
TRBV5-5,TRBD1,TRBJ2-1,many,TGTGCCAGCAGCCCCCGGGACAGCTCCTACAATGAGCAGTTCTTC,CASSPRDSSYNEQFF
TRBV10-3,-,TRBJ2-3,many,TGTGCCATCAGTGAGTCAGGGGATACGCAGTATTTT,CAISESGDTQYF
TRBV12-3/TRBV12-4,-,TRBJ2-3,many,TGTGCCAGCAGTCCCTCCCGGGCGCAGTATTTT,CASSPSRAQYF
TRBV12-3/TRBV12-4,-,TRBJ1-1,many,TGTGCCAGCAGTACCGTGGCAGAGCCAAACACTGAAGCTTTCTTT,CASSTVAEPNTEAFF
TRBV28,TRBD2,TRBJ2-3,-,TGTGCCAGAAGTTCCAAACTAGCGGGCTCCCGGTATTTT,CARSSKLAGSRYF
TRBV14,TRBD1,TRBJ1-2,few,TGTGCCAGCAGCCTACAGGGGTCGATGGGTAGATACACCTTC,CASSLQGSMGRYTF
TRBV24-1,-,TRBJ2-4,many,TGTGCCACCAGTGATTTGAACCAAAACATTCAGTACTTC,CATSDLNQNIQYF
TRBV6-1,-,TRBJ2-7,many,TGTGCCAGCAGTACCACAGGGCCCAGGCCCTACGAGCAGTACTTC,CASSTTGPRPYEQYF
TRBV4-3,-,TRBJ2-5,many,TGCGCCAGCAGCCAAGTGGCGGGTCCGGGAGAGACCCAGTACTTC,CASSQVAGPGETQYF
TRBV5-6,-,TRBJ2-1,many,TGTGCCAGCAGCTCGCAGGGTGGTGAGCAGTTCTTC,CASSSQGGEQFF
TRBV20-1,-,TRBJ2-2,-,TGCGGATCCGCGGATAGCGGTAGACAGAACACCGGGGAGCTGTTTTTT,CGSADSGRQNTGELFF
TRBV7-6,-,TRBJ2-5,-,TGTGCCAGCAGCTACGACCTGGAGACCCAGTACTTC,CASSYDLETQYF
TRBV9,-,TRBJ2-3,few,TGTGCCAGCAGCGTAAACGGGGGAGGCACAGATACGCAGTATTTT,CASSVNGGGTDTQYF
TRBV12-3/TRBV12-4,-,TRBJ2-3,many,TGTGCCAGCAGCTACGGACGGGTATTAGATACGCAGTATTTT,CASSYGRVLDTQYF
TRBV5-5,-,TRBJ2-1,-,TGTGCCATCAGCCCTGGGCGGGCCAATGAGCAGTTCTTC,CAISPGRANEQFF
TRBV5-1,-,TRBJ1-1,many,TGCGCCAGCAGTCCTACAGGGCGTAGAACTGAAGCTTTCTTT,CASSPTGRRTEAFF
TRBV6-5,TRBD2,TRBJ2-3,-,TGTGCCAGCAGTTACTCGAGCCAGCGGGGGGTCACAGATACGCAGTATTTT,CASSYSSQRGVTDTQYF
TRBV20-1,-,TRBJ2-3,many,TGCAGTGCTCCCTACGGGACACCACGCACAGATACGCAGTATTTT,CSAPYGTPRTDTQYF
TRBV6-5,-,TRBJ2-3,-,TGTGCCAGCAGTTACTCGGCCGGGCTTTCAGATACGCAGTATTTT,CASSYSAGLSDTQYF
TRBV7-2,TRBD2,TRBJ2-3,few,TGTGCCAGCATCCACTCTGGGACTAGCGGGTCAGATACGCAGTATTTT,CASIHSGTSGSDTQYF
TRBV6-5,-,TRBJ2-6,few,TGTGCCAGCAGTTACTCTACCTCTGGGGCCAACGTCCTGACTTTC,CASSYSTSGANVLTF
TRBV4-1,-,TRBJ1-2,-,TGCGCCAGCAGCCAAGTTTGGGGAGCGAACTATGGCTACACCTTC,CASSQVWGANYGYTF
TRBV6-5,-,TRBJ2-3,-,TGTGCCAGCAGTTACGAAATGACCACAGATACGCAGTATTTT,CASSYEMTTDTQYF
TRBV9,-,TRBJ2-2,-,TGTGCCAGCAGCATCAGACAATCGAACACCGGGGAGCTGTTTTTT,CASSIRQSNTGELFF
TRBV6-5,TRBD2,TRBJ2-7,many,TGTGCCAGCAGTTACGAGACTAGCGGGCTTTACGTTACCTACGAGCAGTACTTC,CASSYETSGLYVTYEQYF
TRBV4-1,-,TRBJ2-3,many,TGCGCCAGCAGCCCAGGAAGCCCTAGCACAGATACGCAGTATTTT,CASSPGSPSTDTQYF
TRBV10-3,TRBD2,TRBJ2-5,many,TGTGCCATCAGTGAGCCGGGACTAGCGGGGCAACAAGAGACCCAGTACTTC,CAISEPGLAGQQETQYF
TRBV6-5,-,TRBJ1-5,many,TGTGCCAGCAGTTGGGCCGGGACAAGCAATCAGCCCCAGCATTTT,CASSWAGTSNQPQHF
TRBV11-1,TRBD1,TRBJ1-2,few,TGTGCCAGCAGCTCGAGACGGGGGGACAGCGACCTTAACTATGGCTACACCTTC,CASSSRRGDSDLNYGYTF
TRBV20-1,TRBD1,TRBJ1-5,many,TGCAGTTCAGCAGGGGGCGCAGGAAATCAGCCCCAGCATTTT,CSSAGGAGNQPQHF
TRBV12-3/TRBV12-4,-,TRBJ2-2,-,TGTGCCAGCAGTTACCCCTCCGGGGAGCTGTTTTTT,CASSYPSGELFF
TRBV24-1,-,TRBJ2-3,-,TGTGCCACGGGGGCCACCCGGACTATTGGAGATACGCAGTATTTT,CATGATRTIGDTQYF
TRBV4-1,-,TRBJ2-2,-,TGCGCCAGCAGCCATCGGACAGAGAACACCGGGGAGCTGTTTTTT,CASSHRTENTGELFF
TRBV7-9,TRBD1,TRBJ2-5,many,TGTGCCAGCACACCGGGACAGGGCTTTGTTCGGCGGGAGACCCAGTACTTC,CASTPGQGFVRRETQYF
TRBV4-3,TRBD2,TRBJ2-1,-,TGCGCCAGCAGCCAAGGTGGCGGGGGGTACAATGAGCAGTTCTTC,CASSQGGGGYNEQFF
TRBV5-6,TRBD2,TRBJ2-1,-,TGTGCCAGCAGCTTGGATCGAGCGGGGGGGCCGGGTGAGCAGTTCTTC,CASSLDRAGGPGEQFF
TRBV5-1,-,TRBJ2-1,few,TGCGCCAGCAGCTTGACTTTACTCGACTCCTACAATGAGCAGTTCTTC,CASSLTLLDSYNEQFF
TRBV7-2,TRBD2,TRBJ2-1,many,TGTGCCAGCAGCGCCGGACTAGCGGGGGGAAATGAGCAGTTCTTC,CASSAGLAGGNEQFF
TRBV4-1,TRBD1,TRBJ1-4,-,TGCGCCAGCAGCCAAGAAGGTCGGCAGGGGGTCGAAAAACTGTTTTTT,CASSQEGRQGVEKLFF
TRBV5-1,-,TRBJ2-3,few,TGCGCCAGCAGCTTTCTAGGACAGACCACAGATACGCAGTATTTT,CASSFLGQTTDTQYF